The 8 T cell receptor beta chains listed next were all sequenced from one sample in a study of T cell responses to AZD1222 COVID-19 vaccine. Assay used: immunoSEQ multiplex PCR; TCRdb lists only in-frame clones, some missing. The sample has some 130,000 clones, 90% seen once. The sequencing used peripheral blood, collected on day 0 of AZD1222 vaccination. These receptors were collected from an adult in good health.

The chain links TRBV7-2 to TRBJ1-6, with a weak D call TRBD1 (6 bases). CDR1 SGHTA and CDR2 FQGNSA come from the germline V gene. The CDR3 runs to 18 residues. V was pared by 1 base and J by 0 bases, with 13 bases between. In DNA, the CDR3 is TGTGCCAGCAGCTTAGTTGGACAGTCCAGCTCCTATAATTCACCCCTCCACTTT. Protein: CASSLVGQSSSYNSPLHF.

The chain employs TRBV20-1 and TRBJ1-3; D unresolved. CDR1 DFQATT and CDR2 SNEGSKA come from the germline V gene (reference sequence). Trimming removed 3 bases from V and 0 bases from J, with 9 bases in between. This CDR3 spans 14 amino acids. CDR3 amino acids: CSASPQVSGNTIYF. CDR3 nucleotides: TGCAGTGCTAGTCCCCAGGTCTCTGGAAACACCATATATTTT.

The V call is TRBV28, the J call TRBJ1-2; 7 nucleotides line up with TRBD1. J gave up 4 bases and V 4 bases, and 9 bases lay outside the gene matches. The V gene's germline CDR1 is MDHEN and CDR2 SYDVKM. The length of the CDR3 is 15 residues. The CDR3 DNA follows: TGTGCCAGCAGTTGGGGGGGGGACAGTCCCTATGGCTACACCTTC. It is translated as CASSWGGDSPYGYTF.

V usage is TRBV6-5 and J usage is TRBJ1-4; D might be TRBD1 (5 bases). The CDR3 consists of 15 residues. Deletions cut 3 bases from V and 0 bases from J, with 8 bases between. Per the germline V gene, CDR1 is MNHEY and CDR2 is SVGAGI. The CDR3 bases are TGTGCCAGCAGTTATACGGGGCCAACTAATGAAAAACTGTTTTTT. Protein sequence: CASSYTGPTNEKLFF.

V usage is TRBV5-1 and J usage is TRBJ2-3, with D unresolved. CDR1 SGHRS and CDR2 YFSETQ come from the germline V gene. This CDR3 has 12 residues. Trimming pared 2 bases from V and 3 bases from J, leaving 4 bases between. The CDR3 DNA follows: TGCGCCAGCAGCTTAACAACAGATACGCAGTATTTT. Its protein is CASSLTTDTQYF.

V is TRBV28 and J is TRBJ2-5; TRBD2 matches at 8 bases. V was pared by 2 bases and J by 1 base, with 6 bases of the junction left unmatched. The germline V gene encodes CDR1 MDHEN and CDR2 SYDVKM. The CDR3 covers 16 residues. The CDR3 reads CASSLRRGVLQETQYF. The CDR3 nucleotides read TGTGCCAGCAGTTTACGGCGGGGGGTCCTCCAAGAGACCCAGTACTTC.

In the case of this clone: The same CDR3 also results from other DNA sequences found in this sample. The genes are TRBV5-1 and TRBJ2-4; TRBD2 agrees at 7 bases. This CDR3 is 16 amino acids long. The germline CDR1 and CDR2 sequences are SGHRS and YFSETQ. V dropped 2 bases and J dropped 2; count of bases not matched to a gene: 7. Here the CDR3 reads CASSFGSGGTKNIQYF. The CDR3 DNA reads TGCGCCAGCAGCTTTGGCTCCGGGGGGACCAAAAACATTCAGTACTTC.

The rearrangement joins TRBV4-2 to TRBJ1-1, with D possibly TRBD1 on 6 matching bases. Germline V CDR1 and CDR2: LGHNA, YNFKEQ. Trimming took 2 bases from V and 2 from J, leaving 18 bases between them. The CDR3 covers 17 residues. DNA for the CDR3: TGTGCCAGCAGCCAACCCGTAGGGGGGGAGATAAACACTGAAGCTTTCTTT. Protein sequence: CASSQPVGGEINTEAFF.